This T cell receptor (beta chain) was retrieved from a study of response to subunit inactivated influenza vaccine (dated by TCRdb to 2016 to 2019). The study in broad terms: The study used deep quantitative T cell receptor repertoire profiling to track responses to a trivalent subunit inactivated influenza vaccine.

Trimming accounts for 7 bases at V and 2 bases at J, while the number of junction bases matched to no gene is 7. CDR1 DFQATT and CDR2 SNEGSKA are derived from the germline V gene (reference sequence). The CDR3, from cysteine to phenylalanine, totals 13 residues. Solely the CDR3 DNA is kept, with 39 bases framed from the first base. Library preparation was by RT-PCR. Sequencing was carried out with an Illumina HiSeq 2500. TCRdb reanalyzed the raw reads on its own, using fastp at Q25 for trimming and MiXCR for clone calling, and kept in-frame beta chains. Here each entry gathers all rows of one CDR3 protein and keeps the most common genes and DNA. The table for this sample lists 200,000 to 300,000 distinct CDR3 sequences; 9.5% to 15% of them were counted only once. Jointly, the top ten make up approximately 8.3% of the sample. This clonotype was recorded at least ten times. The target of this receptor is not known. No clone much larger than this one lies a single base away; base qualities are absent.

What the authors observed across the whole study: The authors suggested that each seasonal influenza vaccination may recruit only a limited number of new T cells.

Here the chain combines TRBV20-1 and TRBJ2-7; 8 of the junction bases match TRBD2. Sequenced material: non-naive T cells sorted from PBMCs, taken 14 to 15 days before vaccination. This specimen's cell subset or site label, interpreted: memory T cell fraction. This TCR was recovered from a man aged 45-60 years who received an inactivated influenza vaccine. Donor details come from another sample of the same person, matched by shared clones. The CDR3 has the sequence CSVRLAYAYEQYF. The sequenced DNA is TGCAGTGTCAGACTAGCGTACGCCTACGAGCAGTACTTC.